This T cell receptor (beta chain) was sequenced for a study of T cells in Graves' hyperthyroidism and ophthalmopathy. TCR beta CDR3 regions were amplified from RNA. Researchers ran a first-round RT-PCR on the TCR CDR3 using the HTBI primer set. TCRdb used MiXCR to reprocess the multiplex PCR reads, holding one entry per CDR3 protein. The sample lists 370,000 or so distinct CDR3 sequences; 15% to 19% were seen once. This clonotype has ten or more counts. This clonotype was sampled from a woman aged 18-29 years with Graves' hyperthyroidism that later progressed to Graves' ophthalmopathy. Source material: blood.

CDR3: CASSQRQGNQPQHF. CDR3 coding DNA: TGTGCCAGCTCACAACGACAGGGCAATCAGCCCCAGCATTTT. The chain links TRBV18 to TRBJ1-5, with a possible D match to TRBD1 (6 bases). The CDR3 totals 14 residues. Germline values: CDR1 KGHSH, CDR2 LQKENI. Trimming took off 4 bases at V and 2 bases at J, with 9 bases between the two ends.